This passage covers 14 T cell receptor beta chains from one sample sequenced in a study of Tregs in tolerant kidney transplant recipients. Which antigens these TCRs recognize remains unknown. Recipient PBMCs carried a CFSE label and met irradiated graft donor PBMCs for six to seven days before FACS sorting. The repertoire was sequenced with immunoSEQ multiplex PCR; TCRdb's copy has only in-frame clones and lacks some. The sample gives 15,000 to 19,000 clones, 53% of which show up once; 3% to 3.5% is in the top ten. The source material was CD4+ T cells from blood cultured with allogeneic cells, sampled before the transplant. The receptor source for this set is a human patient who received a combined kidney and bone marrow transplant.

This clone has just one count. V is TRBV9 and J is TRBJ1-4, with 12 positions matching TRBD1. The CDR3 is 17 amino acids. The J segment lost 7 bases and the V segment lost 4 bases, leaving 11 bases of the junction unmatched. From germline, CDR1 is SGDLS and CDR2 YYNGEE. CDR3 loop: CASSTRGQGAIGEKLFF. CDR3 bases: TGTGCCAGCAGCACTAGGGGACAGGGGGCAATTGGTGAAAAACTGTTTTTT.

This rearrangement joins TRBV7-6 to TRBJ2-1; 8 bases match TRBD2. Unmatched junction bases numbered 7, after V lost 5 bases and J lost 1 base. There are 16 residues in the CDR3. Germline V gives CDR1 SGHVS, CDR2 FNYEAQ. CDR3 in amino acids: CASSVSGTLSYNEQFF. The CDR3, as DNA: TGTGCCAGCAGCGTTAGCGGGACCCTTTCCTACAATGAGCAGTTCTTC.

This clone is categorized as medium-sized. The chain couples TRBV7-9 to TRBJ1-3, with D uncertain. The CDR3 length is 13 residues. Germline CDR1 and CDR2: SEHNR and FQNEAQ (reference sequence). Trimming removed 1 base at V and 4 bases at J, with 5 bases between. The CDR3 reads CASSLDIGNTIYF. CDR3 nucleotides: TGTGCCAGCAGCTTAGACATCGGAAACACCATATATTTT.

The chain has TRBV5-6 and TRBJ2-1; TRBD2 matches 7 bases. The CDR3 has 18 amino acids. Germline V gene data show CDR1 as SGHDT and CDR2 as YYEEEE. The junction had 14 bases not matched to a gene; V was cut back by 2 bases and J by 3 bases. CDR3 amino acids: CASSFVFQLASSYNEQFF. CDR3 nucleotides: TGTGCCAGCAGCTTCGTTTTCCAACTAGCGTCGAGCTACAATGAGCAGTTCTTC.

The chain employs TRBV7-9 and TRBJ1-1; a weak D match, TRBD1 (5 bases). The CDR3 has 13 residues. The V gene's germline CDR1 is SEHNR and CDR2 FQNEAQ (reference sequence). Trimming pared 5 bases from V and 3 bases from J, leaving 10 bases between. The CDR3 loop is CASSRGLDTEAFF. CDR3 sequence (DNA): TGTGCCAGCAGCCGGGGGTTGGACACTGAAGCTTTCTTT.

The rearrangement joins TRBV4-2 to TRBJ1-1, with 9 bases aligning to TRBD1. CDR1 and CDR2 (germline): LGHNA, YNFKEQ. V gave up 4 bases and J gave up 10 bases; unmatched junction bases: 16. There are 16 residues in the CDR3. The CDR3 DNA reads TGTGCCAGCAGCCCAAACGCCGGGACAGGGTGGTACAGAGCTTTCTTT. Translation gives CASSPNAGTGWYRAFF.

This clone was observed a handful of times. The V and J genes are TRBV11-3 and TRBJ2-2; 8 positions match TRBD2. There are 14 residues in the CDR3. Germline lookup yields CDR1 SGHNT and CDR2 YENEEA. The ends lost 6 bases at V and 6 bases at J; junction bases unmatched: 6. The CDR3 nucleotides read TGTGCCAGCAGTTTCGGGGGGGGGTCCGGGGAGCTGTTTTTT. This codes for CASSFGGGSGELFF.

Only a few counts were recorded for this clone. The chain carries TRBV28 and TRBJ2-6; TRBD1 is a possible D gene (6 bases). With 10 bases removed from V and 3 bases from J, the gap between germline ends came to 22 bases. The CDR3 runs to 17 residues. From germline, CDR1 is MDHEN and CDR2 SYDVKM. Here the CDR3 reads CATYRDTGGFGANVLTF. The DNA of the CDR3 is TGTGCCACCTACCGGGACACCGGCGGATTTGGGGCCAACGTCCTGACTTTC.

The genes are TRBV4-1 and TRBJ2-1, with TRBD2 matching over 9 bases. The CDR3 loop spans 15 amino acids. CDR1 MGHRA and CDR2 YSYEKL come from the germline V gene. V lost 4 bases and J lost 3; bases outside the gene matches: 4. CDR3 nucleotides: TGCGCCAGCAGCCTTAGCGGGAGAATCTACAATGAGCAGTTCTTC. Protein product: CASSLSGRIYNEQFF.

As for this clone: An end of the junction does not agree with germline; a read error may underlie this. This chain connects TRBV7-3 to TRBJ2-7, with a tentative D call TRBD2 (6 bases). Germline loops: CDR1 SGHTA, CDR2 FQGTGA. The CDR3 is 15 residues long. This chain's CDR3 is CASSPGTQGWYEQYF. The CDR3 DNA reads TGCGCCAGCAGCCCCGGGACTCAGGGTTGGTACGAGCAGTACTTC.

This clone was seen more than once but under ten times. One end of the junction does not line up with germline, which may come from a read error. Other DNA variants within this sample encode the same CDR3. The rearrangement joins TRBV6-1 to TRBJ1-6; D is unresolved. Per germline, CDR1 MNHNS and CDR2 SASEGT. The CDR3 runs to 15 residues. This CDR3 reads CASSESLRYNSPLHF. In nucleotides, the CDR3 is TGTGCCAGCAGTGAAAGTTTACGGTATAATTCCCCCCTCCACTTT.

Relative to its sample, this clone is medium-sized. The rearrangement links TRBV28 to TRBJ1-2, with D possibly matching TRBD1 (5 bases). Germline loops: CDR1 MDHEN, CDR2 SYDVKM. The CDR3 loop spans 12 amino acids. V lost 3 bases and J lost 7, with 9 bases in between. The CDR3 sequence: CASSFPTGGYTF. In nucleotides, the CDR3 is TGTGCCAGCAGTTTCCCCACAGGTGGCTACACCTTC.

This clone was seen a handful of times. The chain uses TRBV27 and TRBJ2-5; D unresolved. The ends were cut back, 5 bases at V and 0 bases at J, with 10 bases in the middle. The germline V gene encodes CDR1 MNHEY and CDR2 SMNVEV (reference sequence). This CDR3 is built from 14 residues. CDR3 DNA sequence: TGTGCCAGCAGTGCAACAGAGTACCAAGAGACCCAGTACTTC. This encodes CASSATEYQETQYF.

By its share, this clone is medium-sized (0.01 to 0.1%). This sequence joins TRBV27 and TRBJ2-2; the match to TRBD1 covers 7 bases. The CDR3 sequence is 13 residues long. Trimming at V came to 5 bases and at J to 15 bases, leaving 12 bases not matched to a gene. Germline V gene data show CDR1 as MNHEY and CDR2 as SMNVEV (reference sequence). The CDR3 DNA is TGTGCCAGCAGTCCTCGACAGGGCCCGTCGTTGTTTTTT. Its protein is CASSPRQGPSLFF.